The sequence of this T cell receptor beta chain was determined in a study of spatial heterogeneity in lung cancer. Time point denoted: sample taken at primary tumor resection. Study results and limitations: Tumor TCRs that were ubiquitous and expanded showed up in blood more at resection than follow-up.

This clonotype showed up many times. What it binds is unknown. MiXCR, applied by TCRdb to the 5' RACE reads, yields one record per CDR3 protein. Seen here are about 21,000 distinct CDR3 sequences, about 5.6% observed once, and the top ten hold approximately 35%. V shed 1 base, J shed 5 bases, and the junction held 3 bases outside the gene matches. There are 16 residues in the CDR3. The germline CDR1 and CDR2 sequences are MDHEN and SYDVKM. The receptor was isolated from a male donor with early-stage non-small cell lung cancer. V and J are TRBV28 and TRBJ2-6, with 9 nucleotides matching TRBD1. Sequenced material: PBMCs, taken at surgery. Written as DNA, the CDR3 is TGTGCCAGCAGTTTATTCGGACAGGGGAGGGCCAACGTCCTGACTTTC. This translates into CASSLFGQGRANVLTF.